Below, 30 T cell receptor beta chains from the same sample are listed, as sequenced in a study of T cell responses to AZD1222 COVID-19 vaccine. The protocol was immunoSEQ multiplex PCR, while the TCRdb copy is restricted to in-frame clones and leaves out a portion. The sample shows some 150,000 clones, around 89% of them seen only once. This specimen consisted of peripheral blood, obtained on day 0 of AZD1222 vaccination. The receptors shown here come from an adult in good health.

This chain connects TRBV3-1 (or the pseudogene TRBV3-2) to TRBJ2-7, with TRBD2 matching over 7 bases. Per the germline V gene, CDR1 is LGHDT and CDR2 is YNNKEL (reference sequence). Trimming took 5 bases from V and 4 from J; bases not matched to a gene: 14. CDR3 length: 16 residues. In DNA form, the CDR3 reads TGTGCCAGCAGCTCTCACGGCGGGAGTAAATCGTACGAGCAGTACTTC. It encodes CASSSHGGSKSYEQYF.

The rearrangement links TRBV2 to TRBJ2-2; 11 bases line up with TRBD2. Looked up from germline, CDR1 is SNHLY and CDR2 is FYNNEI. V was pared by 6 bases and J by 4 bases, with 10 bases of the junction left unmatched. The CDR3 is 17 amino acids. The CDR3 sequence: CASSGLAGGRGTGELFF. The CDR3 bases are TGTGCCAGCAGCGGTCTAGCGGGGGGCCGTGGCACCGGGGAGCTGTTTTTT.

The chain is built from TRBV6-5 and TRBJ1-6; D call uncertain. V dropped 6 bases and J dropped 8 bases, with 14 bases sitting between them. The CDR3 extends over 14 amino acids. From germline, CDR1 is MNHEY and CDR2 SVGAGI. The CDR3 coding sequence is TGTGCCAGCAGCCGAATCGGGCCCGATTCACCCCTCCACTTT. Amino acids: CASSRIGPDSPLHF.

This sequence joins TRBV7-2 and TRBJ2-3; a possible D gene is TRBD1 (6 bases). The CDR3 covers 13 residues. V was pared by 8 bases and J by 2 bases, with 11 bases between. The germline V gene encodes CDR1 SGHTA and CDR2 FQGNSA. The CDR3 loop reads CASLRGYTDTQYF. The CDR3 DNA is TGTGCCAGCCTCAGGGGATACACAGATACGCAGTATTTT. The full variable domain, in which reference TRBV7-2 and TRBJ2-3 provide the parts outside the CDR3, is GAGVSQSPSNKVTEKGKDVELRCDPISGHTALYWYRQSLGQGLEFLIYFQGNSAPDKSGLPSDRFSAERTGGSVSTLTIQRTQQEDSAVYLCASLRGYTDTQYFGPGTRLTVL.

The rearrangement joins TRBV5-5 to TRBJ1-2, with TRBD1 as a possible D gene (5 bases). Trimming stripped 3 bases from V and 4 bases from J, with 16 bases between. CDR1 is SGHKS, CDR2 YYEKEE, per germline (reference sequence). This CDR3 spans 15 amino acids. The CDR3 sequence is CASSSSIVGGYGYTF. The CDR3 bases are TGTGCCAGCAGCTCGTCGATAGTGGGGGGCTATGGCTACACCTTC.

This clone was counted only a few times. The V gene is TRBV18, the J gene TRBJ1-3; possible D gene TRBD1, 5 bases. The CDR3 is made up of 16 amino acids. The germline V and J ends were trimmed by 3 bases and 0 bases, with 12 bases remaining between them. CDR1 is KGHSH and CDR2 is LQKENI in the germline V gene. In DNA, the CDR3 is TGTGCCAGCTCACCTAGGGGACTCAGCTCTGGAAACACCATATATTTT. Protein sequence: CASSPRGLSSGNTIYF. Together with reference TRBV18 and TRBJ1-3, the CDR3 gives the full variable domain: NAGVMQNPRHLVRRRGQEARLRCSPMKGHSHVYWYRQLPEEGLKFMVYLQKENIIDESGMPKERFSAEFPKEGPSILRIQQVVRGDSAAYFCASSPRGLSSGNTIYFGEGSWLTVV.

The chain has TRBV20-1 and TRBJ2-2, with 10 bases matching TRBD2. The CDR3 consists of 16 residues. After removal of 3 bases from V and 3 bases from J, the junction contained 7 bases not matched to a gene. Germline assignment: CDR1 DFQATT and CDR2 SNEGSKA (reference sequence). CDR3 region: CSASYGLAVDTGELFF. CDR3 DNA sequence: TGCAGTGCTAGTTACGGACTAGCGGTTGACACCGGGGAGCTGTTTTTT.

This clone came up a few times. The J gene is TRBJ2-7, the V gene TRBV19, with 8 bases matching TRBD2. The CDR3 runs to 16 residues. Germline CDR1 is LNHDA and CDR2 is SQIVND (reference sequence). With V trimmed by 4 bases and J by 3 bases, 11 bases remained unmatched. The CDR3, as DNA: TGTGCCAGTAGTAAAGGACTAGCCCCAGGAATCTACGAGCAGTACTTC. Translating it yields CASSKGLAPGIYEQYF.

V usage is TRBV5-4 and J usage is TRBJ2-3; D is unclear. The V end lost 4 bases, the J end lost 2 bases, and 14 bases lay between the germline ends. Germline CDR1 and CDR2: SGHNT and YYREEE (reference sequence). This CDR3 is 15 amino acids long. The CDR3 here is CASSGIPGPTDTQYF. The CDR3 DNA follows: TGTGCCAGCAGCGGCATCCCTGGCCCCACAGATACGCAGTATTTT. Combining the CDR3 with reference TRBV5-4 and TRBJ2-3 gives the whole variable domain ETGVTQSPTHLIKTRGQQVTLRCSSQSGHNTVSWYQQALGQGPQFIFQYYREEENGRGNFPPRFSGLQFPNYSSELNVNALELDDSALYLCASSGIPGPTDTQYFGPGTRLTVL.

The table lists this clone with a count of one. This chain uses TRBV28 with TRBJ2-7; 10 nucleotides match TRBD2. The V segment lost 9 bases and the J segment 5 bases; nucleotides outside the gene matches: 7. The CDR3 is 13 amino acids. Germline V gene lookup returns CDR1 MDHEN and CDR2 SYDVKM. DNA for the CDR3: TGTGCCAGTTCAGCGGGAGGGTTCGACGAGCAGTACTTC. Translation gives CASSAGGFDEQYF.

This chain links TRBV7-2 with TRBJ1-2; possibly TRBD1 for D (5 bases). The CDR3 loop spans 14 amino acids. CDR1 is SGHTA, CDR2 FQGNSA, per germline. V was pared by 6 bases and J by 4 bases, with 15 bases between. The CDR3 coding sequence is TGTGCCAGCAGTCGACAGAAAACCACCTATGGCTACACCTTC. This encodes CASSRQKTTYGYTF.

This chain joins TRBV7-2 and TRBJ1-6; 7 positions agree with TRBD1. Unmatched junction bases numbered 4, after V lost 2 bases and J lost 9 bases. Germline CDR1 and CDR2: SGHTA and FQGNSA. The CDR3 extends over 14 amino acids. The CDR3 is CASSLLAGGSPLHF. Written as DNA, the CDR3 is TGTGCCAGCAGCTTATTGGCAGGGGGTTCACCCCTCCACTTT.

This clone was picked up a small number of times. The rearrangement links TRBV19 to TRBJ2-7, with 9 bases aligning to TRBD1. J gave up 1 base and V 3 bases, and 4 bases lay outside the gene matches. CDR3 size: 15 residues. Per the germline V gene, CDR1 is LNHDA and CDR2 is SQIVND (reference sequence). The CDR3 reads CASSMTGTGSYEQYF. The CDR3 nucleotides are TGTGCCAGTAGTATGACCGGGACAGGGTCCTACGAGCAGTACTTC.

The J gene is TRBJ2-7, the V gene TRBV6-5, with TRBD1 matching over 7 bases. The CDR3 loop spans 14 amino acids. With V trimmed by 7 bases and J by 0 bases, 6 bases remained unmatched. CDR1 and CDR2 (germline): MNHEY, SVGAGI. The CDR3 coding sequence is TGTGCCAGCACCGGACAGGTACGCTCCTACGAGCAGTACTTC. Translating it yields CASTGQVRSYEQYF.

The chain links TRBV9 to TRBJ2-5; tentatively, D is TRBD1 (6 bases). The CDR3 runs 13 residues. V was clipped by 2 bases and J by 7 bases, with 12 bases between them. In germline, CDR1 is SGDLS, CDR2 YYNGEE. The CDR3 nucleotides are TGTGCCAGCAGCGTTGAATTACAGGGGACCCAGTACTTC. Translation: CASSVELQGTQYF.

J is TRBJ2-7 and V is TRBV6-2 or TRBV6-3; 9 bases are a match to TRBD2. The germline CDR1 and CDR2 sequences are MNHEY and SVGEGT. The J segment lost 0 bases and the V segment lost 6 bases, leaving 6 bases of the junction unmatched. The CDR3 runs 15 residues. The CDR3 spells CASSRLADNSYEQYF. The CDR3 bases are TGTGCCAGCAGCCGACTAGCGGATAACTCCTACGAGCAGTACTTC.

CDR3 sequence: CASSLWTDSGANVLTF. Written as DNA, the CDR3 is TGTGCCAGCAGCCTATGGACGGACTCTGGGGCCAACGTCCTGACTTTC. J is TRBJ2-6 and V is TRBV28; D gene uncertain. Per germline, CDR1 MDHEN and CDR2 SYDVKM. The CDR3 runs to 16 residues. V gave up 6 bases and J gave up 0 bases, with 12 bases separating them.

The rearrangement uses TRBV28 and TRBJ1-5, with 7 bases lining up with TRBD1. With 6 bases clipped from V and 3 bases from J, the junction kept 8 bases outside the gene matches. Germline V gives CDR1 MDHEN, CDR2 SYDVKM. This CDR3 has 15 residues. This CDR3 reads CASSLDRVTNQPQHF. The DNA of the CDR3 is TGTGCCAGCAGCCTCGACAGGGTTACCAATCAGCCCCAGCATTTT.

This sequence joins TRBV4-2 and TRBJ1-3; D may be TRBD1 (6 bases). V lost 0 bases and J lost 0, with 18 bases in between. Germline assignment: CDR1 LGHNA and CDR2 YNFKEQ. The length of the CDR3 is 19 residues. The CDR3 reads CASSQETGRFLFSGNTIYF. The CDR3 DNA reads as TGTGCCAGCAGCCAAGAGACAGGCCGATTCCTCTTCTCTGGAAACACCATATATTTT.

J is TRBJ2-1 and V is TRBV5-1; a weak D match, TRBD1 (6 bases). The CDR3 runs to 14 residues. Trimming removed 7 bases from V and 1 base from J, with 12 bases in between. Germline V gene sequence: CDR1 SGHRS, CDR2 YFSETQ. CDR3 nucleotide sequence: TGCGCCAGCTGTGAGGGGGAGTCCTACAATGAGCAGTTCTTC. It codes for CASCEGESYNEQFF.

In nucleotides, the CDR3 is TGTGCCAGCACCCCAGGGTACAATGAGCAGTTCTTC. Translating it yields CASTPGYNEQFF. This sequence joins TRBV28 and TRBJ2-1; D may be TRBD1 (5 bases). Trimming cost V 7 bases and J 4 bases, with 8 bases left between them. Germline-derived CDR1 and CDR2 are MDHEN and SYDVKM. The length of the CDR3 is 12 residues.

V usage is TRBV19 and J usage is TRBJ2-3; TRBD1 might be the D (5 bases). Trimming cost V 7 bases and J 1 base, with 9 bases left between them. The CDR3 spans 13 residues. CDR1 LNHDA and CDR2 SQIVND come from the germline V gene (reference sequence). This chain's CDR3 is CASKTDGTDTQYF. For the CDR3, the DNA is TGTGCCAGTAAGACAGACGGCACAGATACGCAGTATTTT. The full variable domain, in which reference TRBV19 and TRBJ2-3 provide the parts outside the CDR3, is DGGITQSPKYLFRKEGQNVTLSCEQNLNHDAMYWYRQDPGQGLRLIYYSQIVNDFQKGDIAEGYSVSREKKESFPLTVTSAQKNPTAFYLCASKTDGTDTQYFGPGTRLTVL.

The CDR3 loop reads CASSTPPFTGTSGYNEQFF. CDR3 sequence (DNA): TGTGCCAGCAGTACTCCACCATTTACCGGGACTAGCGGATACAATGAGCAGTTCTTC. The chain is built from TRBV27 and TRBJ2-1; 11 bases are a match to TRBD2. The CDR3 has 19 residues. V trimming: 5 bases; J trimming: 4 bases; junction bases outside the gene matches: 16. CDR1 MNHEY and CDR2 SMNVEV come from the germline V gene (reference sequence).

The CDR3 DNA is TGTGCTAGTGGTTTGGGGAGGACAGTCGAGGGGACTGAAGCTTTCTTT. It is translated as CASGLGRTVEGTEAFF. This chain joins TRBV12-5 and TRBJ1-1, with D maybe TRBD1 (6 bases). The CDR3 sequence is 16 residues long. CDR1 and CDR2 from the germline V gene are LGHNT and FRNRAP. V lost 1 base to trimming and J lost 5 bases, with 17 bases between them.

The chain's CDR3 is CFTGGIVQPQHF. CDR3 nucleotide sequence: TGTTTTACAGGGGGCATCGTTCAGCCCCAGCATTTT. V gene TRBV28 combines with J gene TRBJ1-5, with TRBD1 matching over 9 bases. The germline V gene encodes CDR1 MDHEN and CDR2 SYDVKM. The CDR3 extends over 12 amino acids. Looking up the rest from reference TRBV28 and TRBJ1-5 gives the full variable domain: DVKVTQSSRYLVKRTGEKVFLECVQDMDHENMFWYRQDPGLGLRLIYFSYDVKMKEKGDIPEGYSVSREKKERFSLILESASTNQTSMYLCFTGGIVQPQHFGDGTRLSIL.

The chain joins TRBV19 to TRBJ1-5, with D possibly TRBD1 on 6 matching bases. The CDR3 has 14 amino acids. Looked up from germline, CDR1 is LNHDA and CDR2 is SQIVND (reference sequence). The V end was cut by 5 bases, the J end by 9 bases, with 17 bases between. The CDR3 bases are TGTGCCAGTAGTGTGACAGGTGAGGGTATGCCCCAGCATTTT. This gives the protein CASSVTGEGMPQHF.

V usage is TRBV7-2 and J usage is TRBJ2-1, with D maybe TRBD2 (6 bases). The CDR3 contains 16 residues. Germline V lookup: CDR1 SGHTA, CDR2 FQGNSA. Between the trimmed V and J ends, which lost 4 bases and 4 bases, there was a span of 17 bases. For the CDR3, the DNA is TGTGCCAGCAGCTACCGCGGGGTCGCCCCGTACAATGAGCAGTTCTTC. This sequence encodes CASSYRGVAPYNEQFF.

This clone was seen only once. The J gene is TRBJ1-2, the V gene TRBV6-6; D is uncertain. Trimming shortened V by 2 bases and J by 5 bases, and 12 bases separated the two germline ends. The length of the CDR3 is 14 residues. The germline gives CDR1 MNHNY, CDR2 SVGAGI (reference sequence). CDR3 sequence reads: CASSYPQESYGYTF. In DNA form, the CDR3 reads TGTGCCAGCAGTTACCCGCAGGAATCATATGGCTACACCTTC.

V and J are TRBV27 and TRBJ1-2; 7 bases fit TRBD1. The CDR3 sequence is 15 residues long. The V segment lost 4 bases and the J segment 3 bases; nucleotides outside the gene matches: 8. Germline CDR1 and CDR2: MNHEY and SMNVEV (reference sequence). The CDR3: CASSSLDRFDYGYTF. For the CDR3, the DNA is TGTGCCAGCAGTTCTTTGGACAGGTTTGACTATGGCTACACCTTC.

This chain joins TRBV28 and TRBJ2-3; TRBD1 matches 8 bases. With V trimmed by 4 bases and J by 1 base, 7 bases remained unmatched. This CDR3 has 16 amino acids. Germline loops: CDR1 MDHEN, CDR2 SYDVKM. CDR3 DNA sequence: TGTGCCAGCAGTTCCCCTCAGGGACAGGGCACAGATACGCAGTATTTT. Translating gives CASSSPQGQGTDTQYF.